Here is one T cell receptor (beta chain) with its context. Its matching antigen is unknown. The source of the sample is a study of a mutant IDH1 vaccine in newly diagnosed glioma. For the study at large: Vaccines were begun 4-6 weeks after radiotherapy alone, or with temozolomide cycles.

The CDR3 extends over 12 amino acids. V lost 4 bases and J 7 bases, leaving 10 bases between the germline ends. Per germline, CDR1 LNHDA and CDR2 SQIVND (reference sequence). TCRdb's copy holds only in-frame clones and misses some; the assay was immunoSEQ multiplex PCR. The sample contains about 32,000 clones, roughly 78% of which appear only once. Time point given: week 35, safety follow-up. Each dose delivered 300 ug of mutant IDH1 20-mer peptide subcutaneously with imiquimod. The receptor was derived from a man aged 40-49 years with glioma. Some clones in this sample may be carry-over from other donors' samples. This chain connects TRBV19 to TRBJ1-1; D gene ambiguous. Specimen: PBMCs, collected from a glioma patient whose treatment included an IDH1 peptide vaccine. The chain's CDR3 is CASSTPGNEAFF. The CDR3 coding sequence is TGTGCCAGTAGTACCCCGGGAAATGAAGCTTTCTTT.